This entry is about one TCR beta chain. Its cognate antigen is unknown. A read error is possible here, since a much larger clone lies one base away. The CDR3 consists of 15 residues. V gave up 1 base and J gave up 6 bases, with 16 bases separating them. Germline CDR1 and CDR2: SGHTA and FQGNSA. Sampling consisted of one heparinised blood draw per donor, averaging about 116 mL. This sample is part of a study of beta chain features in type 1 diabetes. At the level of the study: Patients and healthy donors were similar in age, gender and cell yields.

Of the isolated RNA, all was reverse transcribed, and so the sequenced material was expressed TCRB transcripts. The method was immunoSEQ multiplex PCR; TCRdb's version includes in-frame clones alone and lacks a portion of them. Here the sample spans 300,000 to 400,000 clones, 8.5% to 10% being singletons. Overall study results and limits: For Type 1 diabetes patients, all four CD4+ subsets carried TCRB CDR3s that were moderately but significantly shorter. A closer apparent resemblance between naive, central memory and Treg TCRB repertoires was seen in patients than in healthy donors. These data did not resolve whether HLA type affects TCRB rearrangement.

The genes are TRBV7-2 and TRBJ2-7, with a tentative D call TRBD1 (8 bases). Input material: central memory CD4+ T cells from blood. This TCR came from a man under 40 with type 1 diabetes. The CDR3: CASSLGTGRAREQYF. In DNA, the CDR3 is TGTGCCAGCAGCTTAGGGACAGGGAGGGCTCGCGAGCAGTACTTC.